This T cell receptor beta chain came from a study of graft-versus-host responses after intestinal transplantation. Background on the study: The recipients all started with anti-thymocyte globulin induction and then took tacrolimus and steroids for about three years.

Germline V lookup: CDR1 MNHNY, CDR2 SVGAGI (reference sequence). The CDR3 totals 13 residues. V was clipped by 6 bases and J by 4 bases, with 9 bases between them. Study-wide results and limits: GvH clones detected in recipient marrow included some appearing first in ileum or blood.

Notes on this clone: Its antigen is undetermined.

Measured with immunoSEQ multiplex PCR; TCRdb has only the in-frame clones, and not every one. The sample has tens of thousands of clones, approximately 95% seen once. The chain uses TRBV6-6 and TRBJ2-2; D is unclear. This clonotype was obtained from a human donor who was the organ donor for an intestinal transplant. Sequencing used unstimulated CD4+ T cells sorted from spleen or lymph node cells, obtained before transplant. DNA for the CDR3: TGTGCCAGCAGCCCGACTGTCACCGGGGAGCTGTTTTTT. Translating gives CASSPTVTGELFF.